A selection of T cell receptor beta chains follows, all from one sample in a study of blood T cell repertoires in COVID-19. The data were produced by immunoSEQ multiplex PCR, yet TCRdb's version contains in-frame clones alone and is incomplete. The data hold 200,000 to 300,000 clones, with roughly 80% observed a single time. The sequencing sample was made of peripheral blood. These receptor sequences come from a woman of 80 years or more with acute or convalescent COVID-19. Both conserved end residues are part of each CDR3. Fields, in order: CDR3 DNA, CDR3 protein, D gene, V gene, clone size, J gene. The D gene is left open where the match is weak. Clone sizes are given selectively: once, few, many, or a class where the clone is expanded.

CDR3nt: TGTGCCAGCAGCTTAGCGCAAGCCCCCTACGAGCAGTACTTC
CDR3aa: CASSLAQAPYEQYF
d_gene: .
v_gene: TRBV7-9
abundance: few
j_gene: TRBJ2-7

CDR3nt: TGTGCCTGGGACAGGGGGGATAGCAATCAGCCCCAGCATTTT
CDR3aa: CAWDRGDSNQPQHF
d_gene: TRBD1
v_gene: TRBV30
abundance: .
j_gene: TRBJ1-5

CDR3nt: TGTGCCAGCAGCTTGGGGACAGCCTTCCGCGACTCCTACAATGAGCAGTTCTTC
CDR3aa: CASSLGTAFRDSYNEQFF
d_gene: .
v_gene: TRBV5-8
abundance: .
j_gene: TRBJ2-1

CDR3nt: TGTGCCAGCAGTCAGGAACCCACTGGCAATCAGCCCCAGCATTTT
CDR3aa: CASSQEPTGNQPQHF
d_gene: .
v_gene: TRBV3-1/TRBV3-2
abundance: .
j_gene: TRBJ1-5

CDR3nt: TGTGCCAGCAGACAGAACTATGGCTACACCTTC
CDR3aa: CASRQNYGYTF
d_gene: .
v_gene: TRBV19
abundance: .
j_gene: TRBJ1-2

CDR3nt: TGCGCCAGCAGCTCTCCGGGCGGGGGTACAGATACGCAGTATTTT
CDR3aa: CASSSPGGGTDTQYF
d_gene: TRBD2
v_gene: TRBV5-1
abundance: .
j_gene: TRBJ2-3

CDR3nt: TGCGCCAGCAGCTTGGCGGGACAGGGGGCCGGTGAAAAACTGTTTTTT
CDR3aa: CASSLAGQGAGEKLFF
d_gene: TRBD1
v_gene: TRBV5-1
abundance: few
j_gene: TRBJ1-4

CDR3nt: TGTGCCAGCTCACCACCCAACAGGGGGTACTTTAACACTGAAGCTTTCTTT
CDR3aa: CASSPPNRGYFNTEAFF
d_gene: TRBD1
v_gene: TRBV18
abundance: .
j_gene: TRBJ1-1

CDR3nt: TGTGCCAGCAGTCAAGGGGCAGGGGAGTTTGGCACTGAAGCTTTCTTT
CDR3aa: CASSQGAGEFGTEAFF
d_gene: .
v_gene: TRBV2
abundance: once
j_gene: TRBJ1-1

CDR3nt: TGTGCCAGCAGTCGAGCGGGGGCGGCAGATACGCAGTATTTT
CDR3aa: CASSRAGAADTQYF
d_gene: TRBD2
v_gene: TRBV25-1
abundance: .
j_gene: TRBJ2-3

CDR3nt: TGTGCCAGCAGCCCTAGAGACGGCTATAATTCACCCCTCCACTTT
CDR3aa: CASSPRDGYNSPLHF
d_gene: .
v_gene: TRBV9
abundance: .
j_gene: TRBJ1-6

CDR3nt: TGTGCCAGTAGTATTTGGACAGGGGGCGACTATGGCTACACCTTC
CDR3aa: CASSIWTGGDYGYTF
d_gene: TRBD1
v_gene: TRBV19
abundance: .
j_gene: TRBJ1-2

CDR3nt: TGTGCCAGCAGCCCCGGAGGCGGGGCCTATGAGCAGTTCTTC
CDR3aa: CASSPGGGAYEQFF
d_gene: .
v_gene: TRBV11-3
abundance: .
j_gene: TRBJ2-1

CDR3nt: TGTGCCAGCAGGGGTACGGGGTCCTACGAGCAGTACTTC
CDR3aa: CASRGTGSYEQYF
d_gene: .
v_gene: TRBV2
abundance: .
j_gene: TRBJ2-7

CDR3nt: TGCGCCAGCAGCCAAGAGGGGACAGTTCTGGGGGAGACCCAGTACTTC
CDR3aa: CASSQEGTVLGETQYF
d_gene: TRBD1
v_gene: TRBV4-1
abundance: .
j_gene: TRBJ2-5

CDR3nt: TGCGCCAGCAGCCTCGGGACAATTGGAAACACCATATATTTT
CDR3aa: CASSLGTIGNTIYF
d_gene: .
v_gene: TRBV5-1
abundance: .
j_gene: TRBJ1-3